These 18 T cell receptor beta chains were sequenced from one sample in a study of Ad26.COV2.S vaccination and SARS-CoV-2 variants. The assay was immunoSEQ multiplex PCR, and TCRdb's table has in-frame clones only and misses some. This repertoire shows 150,000 to 200,000 clones, about 83% found once; its top ten account for under 7.5%. Material: peripheral blood, obtained after recovery from COVID-19. The receptors were gathered from a human donor who had recovered from COVID-19.

V usage is TRBV6-5 and J usage is TRBJ1-2, with 11 bases fitting TRBD1. V lost 6 bases and J lost 5; bases outside the gene matches: 5. The CDR3 is 14 amino acids. Germline V lookup: CDR1 MNHEY, CDR2 SVGAGI. DNA of the CDR3: TGTGCCAGCAGGGACAGGGGGCGCGAGTATGGCTACACCTTC. Amino acids: CASRDRGREYGYTF.

The chain combines TRBV2 with TRBJ1-5, with D maybe TRBD1 (5 bases). The germline V gene has CDR1 SNHLY and CDR2 FYNNEI. Trimming left V 8 bases short and J 7 bases short, with 18 bases between. The length of the CDR3 is 14 residues. CDR3 in amino acids: CASATDSGGQPQHF. DNA for the CDR3: TGTGCCAGCGCGACCGACAGCGGGGGACAGCCCCAGCATTTT.

The chain uses TRBV12-3 or TRBV12-4 and TRBJ2-5; no reliable D call. Trimming shortened V by 5 bases and J by 4 bases, and 8 bases separated the two germline ends. The CDR3 consists of 12 residues. The CDR3 nucleotides are TGTGCCAGCAGTCTAGTGGTAGAGACCCAGTACTTC. Residues: CASSLVVETQYF.

This chain links TRBV2 with TRBJ2-5; D uncertain. The CDR3 extends over 12 amino acids. Germline CDR1 and CDR2: SNHLY and FYNNEI. The ends were cut back, 6 bases at V and 2 bases at J, with 7 bases in the middle. In DNA form, the CDR3 reads TGTGCCAGCAGGGAAATACAAGAGACCCAGTACTTC. This codes for CASREIQETQYF.

V is TRBV2 and J is TRBJ2-5, with unresolved D. From germline, CDR1 is SNHLY and CDR2 FYNNEI. Trimming pared 5 bases from V and 2 bases from J, leaving 3 bases between. The CDR3 loop spans 11 amino acids. The CDR3 DNA reads TGTGCCAGCAGTTCTCAAGAGACCCAGTACTTC. This encodes CASSSQETQYF.

CDR3: CASSRDRSYEQYF. CDR3 bases: TGTGCCAGCAGCAGGGACAGATCCTACGAGCAGTACTTC. The rearrangement uses TRBV2 and TRBJ2-7; TRBD1 aligns across 7 bases. CDR1 is SNHLY, CDR2 FYNNEI, per germline. Trimming at V came to 6 bases and at J to 1 base, leaving 3 bases not matched to a gene. The CDR3 totals 13 residues.

The rearrangement joins TRBV15 to TRBJ2-7; D not certain. The CDR3 is 13 residues long. V was trimmed by 0 bases and J by 7 bases, leaving 10 bases between them. The germline V gene has CDR1 LNHNV and CDR2 YYDKDF (reference sequence). CDR3 DNA sequence: TGTGCCACCAGCAGAGAGCCCGGTTGGGAGCAGTACTTC. It codes for CATSREPGWEQYF.

This clone was observed a single time. The J gene is TRBJ2-5, the V gene TRBV7-2; 13 nucleotides align to TRBD2. The CDR3 length is 16 residues. Germline-derived CDR1 and CDR2 are SGHTA and FQGNSA. The V segment lost 4 bases and the J segment 4 bases; nucleotides outside the gene matches: 6. The CDR3: CASSWRLAGGRETQYF. CDR3 bases: TGTGCCAGCAGCTGGAGACTAGCGGGAGGTCGAGAGACCCAGTACTTC.

J is TRBJ2-1 and V is TRBV16, with 7 bases that match TRBD2. With 0 bases clipped from V and 5 bases from J, the junction kept 4 bases outside the gene matches. This CDR3 contains 15 residues. Germline CDR1 reads KGHSY; CDR2 reads FQNENV. The CDR3 spells CASSQSTSRNNEQFF. As DNA, the CDR3 is TGTGCCAGCAGCCAATCGACTAGCCGGAACAATGAGCAGTTCTTC.

The chain couples TRBV6-6 to TRBJ1-1; the D gene is possibly TRBD1 (6 bases). Trimming took 8 bases from V and 5 from J, leaving 21 bases between them. Germline assignment: CDR1 MNHNY and CDR2 SVGAGI (reference sequence). The CDR3 consists of 15 residues. Written as DNA, the CDR3 is TGTGCCAGCGGATTTCAGGGGTCCCACCGGACTGAAGCTTTCTTT. Its translation: CASGFQGSHRTEAFF.

The CDR3 region is CATSRDRLAGGEQYF. CDR3 nucleotides: TGTGCCACCAGCAGAGATCGTCTAGCGGGAGGCGAGCAGTACTTC. V usage is TRBV15 and J usage is TRBJ2-7, with 11 bases aligning to TRBD2. CDR1 and CDR2 (germline): LNHNV, YYDKDF (reference sequence). V lost 0 bases to trimming and J lost 6 bases; unmatched junction nucleotides: 4. This CDR3 has 15 residues.

The V call is TRBV10-3, the J call TRBJ1-1; D possibly corresponds to TRBD1 (6 bases). CDR3 length: 15 amino acids. The germline gives CDR1 ENHRY, CDR2 SYGVKD. Trimming shortened V by 4 bases and J by 2 bases, and 14 bases separated the two germline ends. The CDR3 sequence is CAISGTGGRNTEAFF. The CDR3 region has the DNA TGTGCCATCAGTGGGACGGGGGGCCGAAACACTGAAGCTTTCTTT.

The rearrangement uses TRBV7-2 and TRBJ1-4; D is unresolved. The CDR3 extends over 13 amino acids. Trimming took off 5 bases at V and 0 bases at J, with 4 bases between the two ends. Looked up from germline, CDR1 is SGHTA and CDR2 is FQGNSA. The CDR3 nucleotides read TGTGCCAGCAGCCTATCAACTAATGAAAAACTGTTTTTT. It yields the protein CASSLSTNEKLFF.

This chain joins TRBV6-4 and TRBJ2-2; 8 bases fit TRBD1. This CDR3 contains 13 residues. V was pared by 7 bases and J by 5 bases, with 3 bases of the junction left unmatched. CDR1 MRHNA and CDR2 SNTAGT come from the germline V gene. CDR3 sequence (DNA): TGTGCCAGCAACGGACAGGGAACCGGGGAGCTGTTTTTT. Amino acid sequence: CASNGQGTGELFF.

With regard to this clone: Additional DNA sequences in this sample encode the identical CDR3. The chain is built from TRBV12-3 or TRBV12-4 and TRBJ2-5; no clear D. The CDR3 contains 12 residues. V lost 5 bases and J lost 4, with 8 bases in between. The CDR3 is CASSRGRETQYF. The CDR3, as DNA: TGTGCCAGCAGTCGTGGCCGAGAGACCCAGTACTTC.

The chain carries TRBV6-5 and TRBJ1-2; unclear D gene. The CDR3 runs to 10 residues. V gave up 5 bases and J gave up 13 bases, with 11 bases separating them. Germline V gene data show CDR1 as MNHEY and CDR2 as SVGAGI. The CDR3 region is CASSSGEGTF. CDR3 coding DNA: TGTGCCAGCAGTAGCGGGGAAGGCACCTTC.

This chain connects TRBV2 to TRBJ1-6; 8 nucleotides match TRBD1. This CDR3 comprises 16 residues. Germline values: CDR1 SNHLY, CDR2 FYNNEI. V shed 4 bases, J shed 7 bases, and the junction held 9 bases outside the gene matches. CDR3: CASSVSGGFSNSPLHF. The DNA of the CDR3 is TGTGCCAGCAGTGTGTCAGGGGGCTTCTCAAATTCACCCCTCCACTTT.

The gene calls are TRBV5-1 and TRBJ1-6, with 8 bases that match TRBD1. Germline CDR1 reads SGHRS; CDR2 reads YFSETQ. V was pared by 0 bases and J by 5 bases, with 7 bases of the junction left unmatched. This CDR3 region has 17 residues. DNA of the CDR3: TGCGCCAGCAGCTTGGGCGGACAGGGTGGGGATAATTCACCCCTCCACTTT. This sequence encodes CASSLGGQGGDNSPLHF.